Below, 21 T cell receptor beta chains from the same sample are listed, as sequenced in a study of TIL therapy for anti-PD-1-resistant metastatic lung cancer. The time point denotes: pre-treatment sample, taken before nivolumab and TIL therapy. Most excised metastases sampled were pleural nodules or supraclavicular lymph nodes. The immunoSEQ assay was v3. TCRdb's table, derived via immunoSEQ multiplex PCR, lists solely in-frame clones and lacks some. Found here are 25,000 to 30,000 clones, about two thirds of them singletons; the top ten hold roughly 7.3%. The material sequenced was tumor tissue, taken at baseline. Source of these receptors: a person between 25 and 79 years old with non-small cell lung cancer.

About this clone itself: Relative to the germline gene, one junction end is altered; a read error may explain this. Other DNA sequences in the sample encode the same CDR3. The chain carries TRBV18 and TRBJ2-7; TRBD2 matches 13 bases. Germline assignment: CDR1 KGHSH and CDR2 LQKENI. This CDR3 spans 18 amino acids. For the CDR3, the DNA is TGTGCCAGTTCACCCTCCGGGACTAGCGGGGAGAGCTATTACGAGCAGTACTTC. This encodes CASSPSGTSGESYYEQYF.

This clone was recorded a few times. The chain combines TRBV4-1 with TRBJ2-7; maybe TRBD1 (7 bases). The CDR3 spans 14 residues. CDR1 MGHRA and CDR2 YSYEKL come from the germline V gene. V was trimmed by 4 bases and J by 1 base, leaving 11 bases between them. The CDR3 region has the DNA TGCGCCAGCAGCCCACAGGGGACTTCCTACGAGCAGTACTTC. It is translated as CASSPQGTSYEQYF.

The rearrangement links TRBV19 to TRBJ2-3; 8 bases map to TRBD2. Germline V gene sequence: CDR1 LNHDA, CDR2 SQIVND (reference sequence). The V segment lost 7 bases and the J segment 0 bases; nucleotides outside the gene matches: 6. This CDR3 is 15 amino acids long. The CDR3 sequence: CASKGRGASTDTQYF. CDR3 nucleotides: TGTGCCAGTAAGGGGCGGGGGGCTAGCACAGATACGCAGTATTTT.

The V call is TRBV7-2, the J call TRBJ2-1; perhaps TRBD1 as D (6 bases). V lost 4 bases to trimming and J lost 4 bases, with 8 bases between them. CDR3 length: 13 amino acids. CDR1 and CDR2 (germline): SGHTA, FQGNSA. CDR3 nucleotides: TGTGCCAGCAGCTACAGGGAGTACAATGAGCAGTTCTTC. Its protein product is CASSYREYNEQFF.

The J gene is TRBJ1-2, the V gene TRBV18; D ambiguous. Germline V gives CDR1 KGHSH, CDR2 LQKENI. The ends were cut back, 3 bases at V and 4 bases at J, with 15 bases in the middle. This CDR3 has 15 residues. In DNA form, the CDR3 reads TGTGCCAGCTCACCTAGCGTAGGAAACCTCTATGGCTACACCTTC. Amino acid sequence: CASSPSVGNLYGYTF.

The CDR3 nucleotides are TGCGCCAGTACTAAGCGGGGGGGCGGCACAGATACGCAGTATTTT. Amino acids: CASTKRGGGTDTQYF. The J gene is TRBJ2-3, the V gene TRBV10-2; 10 bases are a match to TRBD2. The V gene's germline CDR1 is WSHSY and CDR2 SAAADI. The CDR3 sequence is 15 residues long. V dropped 9 bases and J dropped 1; count of bases not matched to a gene: 7.

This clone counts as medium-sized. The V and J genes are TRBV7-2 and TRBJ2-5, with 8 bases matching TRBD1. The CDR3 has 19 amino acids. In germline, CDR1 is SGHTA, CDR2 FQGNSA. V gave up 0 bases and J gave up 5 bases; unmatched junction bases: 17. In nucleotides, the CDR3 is TGTGCCAGCAGCTTAGCGCATGGGTCAGGGGGCGCATTTAAGGAGACCCAGTACTTC. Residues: CASSLAHGSGGAFKETQYF.

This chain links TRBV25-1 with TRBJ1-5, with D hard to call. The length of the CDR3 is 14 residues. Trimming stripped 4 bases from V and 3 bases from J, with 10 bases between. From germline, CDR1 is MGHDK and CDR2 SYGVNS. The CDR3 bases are TGTGCCAGCAGTGGGACCCGACCCAATCAGCCCCAGCATTTT. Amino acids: CASSGTRPNQPQHF.

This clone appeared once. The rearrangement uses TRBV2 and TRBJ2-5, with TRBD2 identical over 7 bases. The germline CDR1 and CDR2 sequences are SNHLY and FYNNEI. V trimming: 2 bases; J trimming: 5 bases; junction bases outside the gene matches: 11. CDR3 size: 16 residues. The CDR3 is CASSEQRQRGRETQYF. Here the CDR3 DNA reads TGTGCCAGCAGTGAACAACGACAGCGGGGACGGGAGACCCAGTACTTC.

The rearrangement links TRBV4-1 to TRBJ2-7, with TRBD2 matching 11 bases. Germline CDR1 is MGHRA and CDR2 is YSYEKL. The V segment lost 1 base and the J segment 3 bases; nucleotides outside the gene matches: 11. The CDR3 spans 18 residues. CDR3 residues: CASSQGAFPGLADYEQYF. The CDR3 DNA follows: TGCGCCAGCAGCCAAGGGGCCTTTCCGGGACTAGCGGACTACGAGCAGTACTTC.

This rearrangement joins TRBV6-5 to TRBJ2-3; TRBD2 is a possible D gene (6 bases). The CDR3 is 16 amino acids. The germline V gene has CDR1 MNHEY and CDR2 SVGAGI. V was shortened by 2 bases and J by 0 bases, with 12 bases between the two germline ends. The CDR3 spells CASSYALGGSTDTQYF. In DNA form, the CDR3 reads TGTGCCAGCAGTTACGCGTTGGGGGGTAGCACAGATACGCAGTATTTT.

CDR3: CASSLDWQRNEKLFF. The CDR3 DNA reads TGCGCCAGCAGCTTGGATTGGCAGCGTAATGAAAAACTGTTTTTT. The V gene is TRBV5-1, the J gene TRBJ1-4; D is undetermined. The CDR3 is 15 residues long. Trimming stripped 0 bases from V and 4 bases from J, with 10 bases between. The V gene's germline CDR1 is SGHRS and CDR2 YFSETQ. Variable domain in full (rest from reference TRBV5-1 and TRBJ1-4): KAGVTQTPRYLIKTRGQQVTLSCSPISGHRSVSWYQQTPGQGLQFLFEYFSETQRNKGNFPGRFSGRQFSNSRSEMNVSTLELGDSALYLCASSLDWQRNEKLFFGSGTQLSVL.

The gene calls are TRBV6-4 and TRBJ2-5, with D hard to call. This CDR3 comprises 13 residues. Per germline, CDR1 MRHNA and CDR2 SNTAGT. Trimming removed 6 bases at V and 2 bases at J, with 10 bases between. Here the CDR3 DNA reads TGTGCCAGCAGCCAGACGCCTCAAGAGACCCAGTACTTC. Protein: CASSQTPQETQYF.

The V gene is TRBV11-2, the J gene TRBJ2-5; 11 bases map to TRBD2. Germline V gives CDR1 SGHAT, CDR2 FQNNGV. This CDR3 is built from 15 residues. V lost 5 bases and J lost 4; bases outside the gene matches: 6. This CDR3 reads CASSLTSGAGETQYF. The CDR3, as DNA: TGTGCCAGCAGCCTGACTAGCGGGGCAGGAGAGACCCAGTACTTC.

This chain's CDR3 is CASSWTGNQPQHF. For the CDR3, the DNA is TGTGCCAGCAGCTGGACCGGTAATCAGCCCCAGCATTTT. This chain links TRBV28 with TRBJ1-5; D is unresolved. Germline CDR1 reads MDHEN; CDR2 reads SYDVKM. The V end was cut by 6 bases, the J end by 4 bases, with 10 bases between. This CDR3 comprises 13 residues.

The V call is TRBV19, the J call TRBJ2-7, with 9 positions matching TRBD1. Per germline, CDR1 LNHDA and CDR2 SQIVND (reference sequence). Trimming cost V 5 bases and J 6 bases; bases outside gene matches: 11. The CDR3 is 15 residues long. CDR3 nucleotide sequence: TGTGCCAGTAGTCCCGGGACAGGGAAAAACGGCGAGCAGTACTTC. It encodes CASSPGTGKNGEQYF.

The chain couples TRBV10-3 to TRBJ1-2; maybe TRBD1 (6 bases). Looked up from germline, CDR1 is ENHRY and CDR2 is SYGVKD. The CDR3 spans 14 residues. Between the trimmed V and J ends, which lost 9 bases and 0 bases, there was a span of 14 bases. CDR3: CAIVRDIANYGYTF. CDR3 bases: TGTGCCATAGTCCGGGACATCGCTAACTATGGCTACACCTTC.

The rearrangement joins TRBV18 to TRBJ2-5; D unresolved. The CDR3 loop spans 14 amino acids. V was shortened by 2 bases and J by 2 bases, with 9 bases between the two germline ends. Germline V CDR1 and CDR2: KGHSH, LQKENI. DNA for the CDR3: TGTGCCAGCTCACCAGTTGACACTCAAGAGACCCAGTACTTC. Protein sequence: CASSPVDTQETQYF.

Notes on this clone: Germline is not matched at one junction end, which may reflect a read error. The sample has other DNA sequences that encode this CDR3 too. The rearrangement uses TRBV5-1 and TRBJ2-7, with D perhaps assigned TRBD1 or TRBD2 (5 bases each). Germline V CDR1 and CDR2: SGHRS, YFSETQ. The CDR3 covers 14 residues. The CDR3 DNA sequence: TGTGCCAGCAGCCCCGAAGGGACCAGGGACGAGCAGTACTTC. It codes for CASSPEGTRDEQYF.

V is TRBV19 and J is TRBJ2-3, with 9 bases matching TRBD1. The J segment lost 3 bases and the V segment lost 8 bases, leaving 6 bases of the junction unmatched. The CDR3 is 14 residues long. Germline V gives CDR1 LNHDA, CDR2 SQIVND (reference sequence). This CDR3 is CASGRQGGTDTQYF. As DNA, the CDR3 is TGTGCCAGTGGAAGACAGGGGGGGACAGATACGCAGTATTTT. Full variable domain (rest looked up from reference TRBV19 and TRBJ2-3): DGGITQSPKYLFRKEGQNVTLSCEQNLNHDAMYWYRQDPGQGLRLIYYSQIVNDFQKGDIAEGYSVSREKKESFPLTVTSAQKNPTAFYLCASGRQGGTDTQYFGPGTRLTVL.

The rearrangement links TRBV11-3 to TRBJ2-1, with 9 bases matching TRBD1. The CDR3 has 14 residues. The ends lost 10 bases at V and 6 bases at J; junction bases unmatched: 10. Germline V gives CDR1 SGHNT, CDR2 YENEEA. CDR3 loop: CATRVGQGGNEQFF. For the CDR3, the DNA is TGTGCCACCAGGGTGGGACAGGGAGGCAATGAGCAGTTCTTC.